The 13 T cell receptor beta chains below were found in one sample sequenced in a study of beta chain features in type 1 diabetes. All of the isolated RNA was reverse transcribed, so expressed TCRB transcripts were sequenced. The table came from immunoSEQ multiplex PCR; TCRdb's copy has only in-frame clones and leaves some out. The table lists about 300,000 clones, around 7.3% of them singletons, with roughly 0.94% in the top ten. The sequencing sample was made of central memory CD4+ T cells from blood. All receptors derive from a woman between 18 and 29 years old in good health.

This clone has more than one count but fewer than ten. The chain carries TRBV5-6 and TRBJ2-1; the D gene is possibly TRBD2 (5 bases). The V gene lost 5 bases and the J gene lost 9 bases, with 12 bases spanning the gap. This CDR3 is built from 12 residues. Per the germline V gene, CDR1 is SGHDT and CDR2 is YYEEEE. The CDR3 DNA follows: TGTGCCAGCAGTTGGGGAGAGGGTGAGCAGTTCTTC. This gives the protein CASSWGEGEQFF. The variable domain in full, with the rest retrieved from reference TRBV5-6 and TRBJ2-1, is DAGVTQSPTHLIKTRGQQVTLRCSPKSGHDTVSWYQQALGQGPQFIFQYYEEEERQRGNFPDRFSGHQFPNYSSELNVNALLLGDSALYLCASSWGEGEQFFGPGTRLTVL.

This clone occurred many times. CDR3 DNA: TGTGCCAGCAGCGACTACAATGAGCAGTTCTTC. This gives the protein CASSDYNEQFF. The chain employs TRBV7-2 and TRBJ2-1; D is uncertain. Germline values: CDR1 SGHTA, CDR2 FQGNSA. The CDR3 consists of 11 residues. V lost 5 bases and J 3 bases, leaving 2 bases between the germline ends.

This clone has just a few counts. The V call is TRBV27, the J call TRBJ1-1; maybe TRBD1 (5 bases). Trimming removed 0 bases at V and 4 bases at J, with 12 bases between. The CDR3 is 15 amino acids. CDR1 and CDR2 from the germline V gene are MNHEY and SMNVEV (reference sequence). The CDR3 spells CASSLSRTWGTEAFF. For the CDR3, the DNA is TGTGCCAGCAGTTTATCGAGGACATGGGGCACTGAAGCTTTCTTT.

This clone was counted many times. This chain joins TRBV5-1 and TRBJ2-3; TRBD1 matches at 7 bases. Unmatched junction bases numbered 20, after V lost 4 bases and J lost 0 bases. The CDR3 is 20 amino acids. Germline CDR1 SGHRS, CDR2 YFSETQ. CDR3 region: CASSVEGGRTPPPSTDTQYF. In DNA, the CDR3 is TGCGCCAGCAGCGTCGAAGGGGGCCGCACACCACCACCTAGCACAGATACGCAGTATTTT.

This clone was seen repeatedly, ten times or more. The chain uses TRBV29-1 and TRBJ2-1; D not resolved. Germline V gene lookup returns CDR1 SQVTM and CDR2 ANQGSEA. The CDR3 consists of 13 residues. V was clipped by 4 bases and J by 9 bases, with 16 bases between them. The CDR3 protein is CSVGVAAWGEQFF. CDR3 sequence (DNA): TGCAGCGTTGGGGTAGCAGCCTGGGGTGAGCAGTTCTTC.

This clone showed up many times. V and J are TRBV11-1 and TRBJ2-1, with TRBD2 matching 10 bases. V lost 6 bases, J lost 3 bases, and 8 bases stayed unmatched. Germline lookup yields CDR1 SGHAT and CDR2 FQDESV (reference sequence). The CDR3 is 16 residues long. In DNA form, the CDR3 reads TGTGCCAGCAGACGAGGAACTAGCGGGATCTACAATGAGCAGTTCTTC. Translating gives CASRRGTSGIYNEQFF.

This clone was detected only a few times. The rearrangement uses TRBV11-3 and TRBJ2-7; D gene ambiguous. Germline-derived CDR1 and CDR2 are SGHNT and YENEEA. This CDR3 region has 12 residues. V gave up 5 bases and J gave up 3 bases, with 8 bases separating them. CDR3 sequence reads: CASSPLNYEQYF. Here the CDR3 DNA reads TGTGCCAGCAGCCCCCTAAACTACGAGCAGTACTTC.

This clone was observed a few times. This CDR3 reads CASSTIPGQGISYNEKLFF. The CDR3 nucleotides read TGTGCCAGCAGTACGATACCGGGACAGGGTATTTCTTATAATGAAAAACTGTTTTTT. The chain is built from TRBV2 and TRBJ1-4; 9 bases match TRBD1. Trimming took 5 bases from V and 4 from J; bases not matched to a gene: 17. The CDR3 consists of 19 residues. The germline V gene encodes CDR1 SNHLY and CDR2 FYNNEI.

This clone was seen only a few times. This chain connects TRBV7-9 to TRBJ1-1, with a tentative D call TRBD1 (5 bases). With 5 bases removed from V and 0 bases from J, the gap between germline ends came to 13 bases. The germline V gene has CDR1 SEHNR and CDR2 FQNEAQ (reference sequence). This CDR3 is 15 amino acids long. The CDR3 DNA sequence: TGTGCCAGCAGCGCTGGGGGGAGGATGAACACTGAAGCTTTCTTT. This translates into CASSAGGRMNTEAFF.

The chain combines TRBV20-1 with TRBJ2-3; a possible D gene is TRBD2 (5 bases). The CDR3 spans 11 residues. Germline V lookup: CDR1 DFQATT, CDR2 SNEGSKA (reference sequence). The CDR3 bases are TGCACCGGACTCTTTCAGGATACGCAGTATTTT. This codes for CTGLFQDTQYF.

The table lists this clone with many counts. This chain joins TRBV7-2 and TRBJ1-5; D perhaps matches TRBD1 (6 bases). Between the trimmed V and J ends, which lost 5 bases and 15 bases, there was a span of 20 bases. This CDR3 contains 13 residues. The germline gives CDR1 SGHTA, CDR2 FQGNSA. The CDR3 DNA sequence: TGTGCCAGCAGCCCCCTCGCGGGGGGCCCATTGCATTTT. Translated, it gives CASSPLAGGPLHF.

This clone turned up a few times. The rearrangement uses TRBV28 and TRBJ1-6; D is unclear. The CDR3 has 17 residues. Per the germline V gene, CDR1 is MDHEN and CDR2 is SYDVKM. The V and J ends lost 0 bases and 0 bases respectively, with 9 bases between them. The CDR3 nucleotides read TGTGCCAGCAGTTTATGGGCAGGAAGCTCCTATAATTCACCCCTCCACTTT. Encoded protein: CASSLWAGSSYNSPLHF.

The chain has TRBV2 and TRBJ1-1, with D unresolved. This CDR3 comprises 14 residues. The V gene's germline CDR1 is SNHLY and CDR2 FYNNEI. V was shortened by 6 bases and J by 4 bases, with 15 bases between the two germline ends. CDR3 sequence reads: CASSPFTRGTEAFF. Here the CDR3 DNA reads TGTGCCAGCAGCCCCTTTACCCGGGGCACTGAAGCTTTCTTT.